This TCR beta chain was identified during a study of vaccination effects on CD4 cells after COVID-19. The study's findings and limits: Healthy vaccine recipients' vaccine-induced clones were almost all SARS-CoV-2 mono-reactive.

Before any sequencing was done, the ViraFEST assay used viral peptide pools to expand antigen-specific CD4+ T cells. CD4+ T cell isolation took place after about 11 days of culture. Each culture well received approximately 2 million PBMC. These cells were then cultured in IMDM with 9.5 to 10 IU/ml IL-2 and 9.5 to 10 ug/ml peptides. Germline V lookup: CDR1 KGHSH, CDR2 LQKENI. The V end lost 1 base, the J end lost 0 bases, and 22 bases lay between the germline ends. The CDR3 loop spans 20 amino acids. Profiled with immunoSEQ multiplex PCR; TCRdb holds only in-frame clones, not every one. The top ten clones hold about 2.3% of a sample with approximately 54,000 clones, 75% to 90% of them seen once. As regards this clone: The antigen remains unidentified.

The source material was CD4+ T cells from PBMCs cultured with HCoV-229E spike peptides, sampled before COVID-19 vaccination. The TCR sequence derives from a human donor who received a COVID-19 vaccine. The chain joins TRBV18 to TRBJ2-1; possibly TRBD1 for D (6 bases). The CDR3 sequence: CASSPLAQGSPSSSYNEQFF. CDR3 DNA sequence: TGTGCCAGCTCACCACTGGCCCAGGGGTCCCCCTCAAGCTCCTACAATGAGCAGTTCTTC.